What follows are 26 T cell receptor beta chains derived from one specimen sequenced in a study of cytomegalovirus exposure and HLA in healthy donors. PCR employed 60 Vbeta and 13 Jbeta primers. Here immunoSEQ multiplex PCR was the method, and the copy in TCRdb shows in-frame clones only, minus some. The sample holds over 200,000 clones, more than 70% seen once. The sequenced material came from PBMCs. The receptors were gathered from a human donor in good health.

V and J are TRBV18 and TRBJ2-5, with a possible D match to TRBD1 (6 bases). There are 16 residues in the CDR3. The germline V gene encodes CDR1 KGHSH and CDR2 LQKENI. V lost 5 bases and J lost 1, with 17 bases in between. The CDR3 nucleotides read TGTGCCAGCTCAGACTCAACGGACAGTCCCCAAGAGACCCAGTACTTC. Translating gives CASSDSTDSPQETQYF.

DNA of the CDR3: TGCAGCGTTGCCTGGACAGCCTCCTACGAGCAGTACTTC. Amino acids: CSVAWTASYEQYF. The chain uses TRBV29-1 and TRBJ2-7, with D maybe TRBD1 (6 bases). The CDR3 sequence is 13 residues long. Germline V gene lookup returns CDR1 SQVTM and CDR2 ANQGSEA. Deletions cut 4 bases from V and 0 bases from J, with 10 bases between.

This clone was found a few times. The chain recombines TRBV5-1 with TRBJ2-5; TRBD1 might be the D (5 bases). CDR3 length: 13 residues. CDR1 and CDR2 from the germline V gene are SGHRS and YFSETQ. Trimming took off 4 bases at V and 2 bases at J, with 9 bases between the two ends. The CDR3 loop is CASSTGLQETQYF. The CDR3 nucleotides are TGCGCCAGCAGCACAGGATTGCAAGAGACCCAGTACTTC.

This clone occurred a few times. This sequence joins TRBV5-1 and TRBJ2-7, with 7 bases identical to TRBD1. The CDR3 sequence is 13 residues long. The V gene's germline CDR1 is SGHRS and CDR2 YFSETQ. V lost 4 bases to trimming and J lost 5 bases; unmatched junction nucleotides: 6. CDR3 protein: CASSVQTGNEQYF. The CDR3 nucleotides read TGCGCCAGCAGCGTCCAGACAGGGAACGAGCAGTACTTC.

V usage is TRBV27 and J usage is TRBJ2-4, with TRBD2 matching over 14 bases. Germline V CDR1 and CDR2: MNHEY, SMNVEV (reference sequence). The length of the CDR3 is 16 residues. The V and J ends lost 4 bases and 7 bases, in that order; junction bases with no gene match: 6. The CDR3 loop reads CASSSGLAGVGNIQYF. The CDR3 nucleotides are TGTGCCAGCAGTTCGGGACTAGCGGGAGTTGGGAACATTCAGTACTTC.

V and J are TRBV10-3 and TRBJ2-7; perhaps TRBD1 as D (6 bases). V dropped 3 bases and J dropped 3 bases, with 15 bases sitting between them. The CDR3 loop spans 15 amino acids. Per germline, CDR1 ENHRY and CDR2 SYGVKD. The CDR3 here is CAISDYGQRGYEQYF. The CDR3 DNA sequence: TGTGCCATCAGTGACTATGGACAGAGGGGCTACGAGCAGTACTTC.

The chain uses TRBV29-1 and TRBJ1-2; 7 bases agree with TRBD1. Germline CDR1 is SQVTM and CDR2 is ANQGSEA. The CDR3 runs 14 residues. V trimming: 6 bases; J trimming: 4 bases; junction bases outside the gene matches: 11. CDR3 protein: CSVRDSTIFYGYTF. CDR3 bases: TGCAGCGTCCGGGACAGTACAATTTTCTATGGCTACACCTTC. The full variable domain, in which reference TRBV29-1 and TRBJ1-2 provide the parts outside the CDR3, is SAVISQKPSRDICQRGTSLTIQCQVDSQVTMMFWYRQQPGQSLTLIATANQGSEATYESGFVIDKFPISRPNLTFSTLTVSNMSPEDSSIYLCSVRDSTIFYGYTFGSGTRLTVV.

This chain connects TRBV25-1 to TRBJ1-2; a possible D gene is TRBD1 (5 bases). Germline loops: CDR1 MGHDK, CDR2 SYGVNS. The length of the CDR3 is 13 residues. The V end lost 5 bases, the J end lost 8 bases, and 15 bases lay between the germline ends. This CDR3 reads CASSIQGSKGYTF. The CDR3 DNA is TGTGCCAGCAGTATTCAGGGATCGAAGGGCTACACCTTC.

This chain links TRBV10-3 with TRBJ1-2; D is unresolved. Germline V gives CDR1 ENHRY, CDR2 SYGVKD. The V and J ends lost 6 bases and 1 base respectively, with 15 bases between them. The CDR3 spans 15 residues. The CDR3 bases are TGTGCCATCAGAGGAGAAGTAATTCATAACTATGGCTACACCTTC. It translates to CAIRGEVIHNYGYTF.

This chain uses TRBV6-1 with TRBJ2-1; D is undetermined. V was clipped by 6 bases and J by 4 bases, with 10 bases between them. Germline V lookup: CDR1 MNHNS, CDR2 SASEGT. This CDR3 is 13 amino acids long. Here the CDR3 reads CASRTPHYNEQFF. The CDR3 DNA reads TGTGCCAGCAGGACTCCACATTACAATGAGCAGTTCTTC.

CDR3 region: CASRLDSRTTYEQYF. CDR3 coding DNA: TGCGCCAGCAGGCTGGACAGCCGGACCACTTACGAGCAGTACTTC. The chain uses TRBV5-1 and TRBJ2-7, with a weak D call TRBD1 (6 bases). The CDR3 loop spans 15 amino acids. Germline CDR1 is SGHRS and CDR2 is YFSETQ. V was cut by 5 bases and J by 4 bases, with 19 bases left in between.

The chain uses TRBV28 and TRBJ1-1; no clear D gene. V gave up 8 bases and J gave up 6 bases, with 10 bases separating them. This CDR3 is 11 amino acids long. The germline V gene has CDR1 MDHEN and CDR2 SYDVKM. The CDR3 sequence is CASQVRAEAFF. CDR3 sequence (DNA): TGTGCCAGCCAAGTACGGGCTGAAGCTTTCTTT. The full variable domain, completed using reference TRBV28 and TRBJ1-1, is DVKVTQSSRYLVKRTGEKVFLECVQDMDHENMFWYRQDPGLGLRLIYFSYDVKMKEKGDIPEGYSVSREKKERFSLILESASTNQTSMYLCASQVRAEAFFGQGTRLTVV.

This clone appeared once. CDR3 bases: TGTGCCAGCAGCCCAGACAGTCTATCCAAAAGGAAGTTCTTC. Translated: CASSPDSLSKRKFF. This sequence joins TRBV7-2 and TRBJ2-1; possibly TRBD1 for D (5 bases). The germline V gene encodes CDR1 SGHTA and CDR2 FQGNSA. The CDR3 contains 14 residues. V gave up 5 bases and J gave up 14 bases, with 22 bases separating them.

Here the CDR3 reads CSKTGQTNEQFF. The DNA of the CDR3 is TGCAGCAAGACCGGACAGACCAATGAGCAGTTCTTC. J is TRBJ2-1 and V is TRBV29-1, with a weak D call TRBD1 (6 bases). CDR1 is SQVTM and CDR2 is ANQGSEA in the germline V gene. The CDR3 runs 12 residues. V lost 8 bases to trimming and J lost 6 bases, with 14 bases between them.

The gene calls are TRBV7-8 and TRBJ2-1; D is undetermined. CDR1 is SGHVS and CDR2 is FQNEAQ in the germline V gene. The CDR3 extends over 13 amino acids. V lost 5 bases, J lost 5 bases, and 10 bases lay in between. CDR3 coding DNA: TGTGCCAGCAGCCTGGCTCTCGACAATGAGCAGTTCTTC. This encodes CASSLALDNEQFF.

CDR3 coding DNA: TGTGCCAGCTCGGACAGGGGACTAGCGTCTACCTACGAGCAGTACTTC. Translating gives CASSDRGLASTYEQYF. This chain links TRBV18 with TRBJ2-7; D might be TRBD2 (10 bases). Trimming removed 6 bases from V and 2 bases from J, with 20 bases in between. CDR1 and CDR2 from the germline V gene are KGHSH and LQKENI. The CDR3 spans 16 residues. Variable domain in full (rest from reference TRBV18 and TRBJ2-7): NAGVMQNPRHLVRRRGQEARLRCSPMKGHSHVYWYRQLPEEGLKFMVYLQKENIIDESGMPKERFSAEFPKEGPSILRIQQVVRGDSAAYFCASSDRGLASTYEQYFGPGTRLTVT.

The chain couples TRBV7-9 to TRBJ1-1, with 8 nucleotides matching TRBD1. This CDR3 contains 16 residues. V trimming: 2 bases; J trimming: 4 bases; junction bases outside the gene matches: 9. Per the germline V gene, CDR1 is SEHNR and CDR2 is FQNEAQ (reference sequence). The CDR3, as DNA: TGTGCCAGCAGCTTAAACCCCAGGGGGCGATCCACTGAAGCTTTCTTT. This translates into CASSLNPRGRSTEAFF.

The chain uses TRBV5-6 and TRBJ2-3; 7 bases map to TRBD2. This CDR3 spans 15 amino acids. J lost 5 bases, V lost 3 bases, and 9 bases had no gene match. CDR1 SGHDT and CDR2 YYEEEE come from the germline V gene. CDR3 sequence reads: CASSWTSERQDTQYF. For the CDR3, the DNA is TGTGCCAGCAGCTGGACTAGTGAGCGTCAAGATACGCAGTATTTT.

This rearrangement joins TRBV19 to TRBJ2-7; the match to TRBD1 covers 8 bases. Germline CDR1 is LNHDA and CDR2 is SQIVND (reference sequence). With V trimmed by 9 bases and J by 0 bases, 19 bases remained unmatched. There are 18 residues in the CDR3. The CDR3 is CASQRTGYSADVSYEQYF. CDR3 in DNA: TGTGCCAGCCAACGGACAGGGTATAGCGCGGACGTCTCCTACGAGCAGTACTTC.

The chain links TRBV7-6 to TRBJ2-1; 13 bases are shared with TRBD2. Germline V CDR1 and CDR2: SGHVS, FNYEAQ. J lost 9 bases, V lost 5 bases, and 10 bases had no gene match. CDR3 size: 16 residues. In DNA, the CDR3 is TGTGCCAGCAGCGCAGGACTAGCGGGAGTTTGGGGTGAGCAGTTCTTC. This gives the protein CASSAGLAGVWGEQFF.

Of note for this clone: Distinct nucleotide sequences in the sample also encode this CDR3. The chain links TRBV5-4 to TRBJ2-1; D may be TRBD1 (6 bases). This CDR3 has 13 amino acids. V was shortened by 4 bases and J by 4 bases, with 9 bases between the two germline ends. Per the germline V gene, CDR1 is SGHNT and CDR2 is YYREEE (reference sequence). The CDR3 protein is CASSTTGYNEQFF. DNA for the CDR3: TGTGCCAGCAGCACAACAGGGTACAATGAGCAGTTCTTC.

V is TRBV5-1 and J is TRBJ2-5; 8 nucleotides align to TRBD1. Germline values: CDR1 SGHRS, CDR2 YFSETQ. V lost 7 bases to trimming and J lost 1 base; unmatched junction nucleotides: 12. The CDR3 consists of 16 residues. The CDR3 DNA reads TGCGCCAGCGGAACTCAGGGGGCTACGCCCCAAGAGACCCAGTACTTC. Translated, it gives CASGTQGATPQETQYF.

This clone was detected a few times. The gene calls are TRBV7-3 and TRBJ2-1, with 14 nucleotides matching TRBD2. The V gene's germline CDR1 is SGHTA and CDR2 FQGTGA. The length of the CDR3 is 16 residues. Trimming at V came to 5 bases and at J to 8 bases, leaving 8 bases not matched to a gene. CDR3 protein: CASSLGTSGGYDEQFF. In nucleotides, the CDR3 is TGTGCCAGCAGCCTCGGGACTAGCGGGGGTTACGATGAGCAGTTCTTC. Based on the CDR3 plus reference TRBV7-3 and TRBJ2-1, the full variable domain is GAGVSQTPSNKVTEKGKYVELRCDPISGHTALYWYRQSLGQGPEFLIYFQGTGAADDSGLPNDRFFAVRPEGSVSTLKIQRTERGDSAVYLCASSLGTSGGYDEQFFGPGTRLTVL.

The chain couples TRBV6-1 to TRBJ1-5; TRBD1 is a possible D gene (5 bases). Trimming removed 1 base at V and 4 bases at J, with 11 bases between. Germline CDR1 and CDR2: MNHNS and SASEGT. The CDR3 has 15 amino acids. This CDR3 is CASSEDVGGNQPQHF. For the CDR3, the DNA is TGTGCCAGCAGTGAAGACGTCGGGGGGAATCAGCCCCAGCATTTT.

The V call is TRBV6-1, the J call TRBJ2-7; no clear D. Germline V gene data show CDR1 as MNHNS and CDR2 as SASEGT. CDR3 length equals 14 residues. The V end was cut by 5 bases, the J end by 3 bases, with 14 bases between. Written as DNA, the CDR3 is TGTGCCAGCAGTTTCGAGGTAGCTGGCTACGAGCAGTACTTC. Amino acid sequence: CASSFEVAGYEQYF.

The rearrangement links TRBV7-6 to TRBJ1-5, with 8 nucleotides matching TRBD1. The germline V gene encodes CDR1 SGHVS and CDR2 FNYEAQ. CDR3 size: 14 residues. J lost 6 bases, V lost 1 base, and 2 bases had no gene match. The DNA for the CDR3 is TGTGCCAGCAGCTTAGGGACAGGGTCTCAGCCCCAGCATTTT. Translating gives CASSLGTGSQPQHF.